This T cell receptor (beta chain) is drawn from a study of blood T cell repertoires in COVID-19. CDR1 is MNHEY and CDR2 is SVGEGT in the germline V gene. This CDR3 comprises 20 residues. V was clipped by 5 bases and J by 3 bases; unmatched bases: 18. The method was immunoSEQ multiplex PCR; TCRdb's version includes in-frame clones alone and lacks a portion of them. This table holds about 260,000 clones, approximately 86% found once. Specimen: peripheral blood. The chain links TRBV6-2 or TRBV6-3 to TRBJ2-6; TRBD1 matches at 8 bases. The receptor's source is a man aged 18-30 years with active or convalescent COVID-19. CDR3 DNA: TGTGCCAGCAGTCTGAAATTTCAAGGACAGGGTTTCCTTGGGGCCAACGTCCTGACTTTC. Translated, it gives CASSLKFQGQGFLGANVLTF.